The 9 T cell receptor beta chains below were found in one sample sequenced in a study of blood T cell repertoires in COVID-19. Here immunoSEQ multiplex PCR was the method, and the copy in TCRdb shows in-frame clones only, minus some. The sample includes roughly 260,000 clones, about 88% seen only once; the top ten take around 2%. The sample consisted of peripheral blood. The origin of the receptors is a woman between 40 and 50 years old who had recovered from COVID-19.

The V gene is TRBV2, the J gene TRBJ2-1; 11 nucleotides align to TRBD2. CDR3 size: 14 residues. Germline V gene sequence: CDR1 SNHLY, CDR2 FYNNEI. Trimming cost V 4 bases and J 8 bases; bases outside gene matches: 4. CDR3 in amino acids: CASSGSGRAYEQFF. The CDR3 DNA sequence: TGTGCCAGCAGTGGTAGCGGGAGGGCCTATGAGCAGTTCTTC. Variable domain in full (rest from reference TRBV2 and TRBJ2-1): EPEVTQTPSHQVTQMGQEVILRCVPISNHLYFYWYRQILGQKVEFLVSFYNNEISEKSEIFDDQFSVERPDGSNFTLKIRSTKLEDSAMYFCASSGSGRAYEQFFGPGTRLTVL.

The rearrangement links TRBV4-3 to TRBJ2-7; 9 bases agree with TRBD2. Germline CDR1 reads LGHNA; CDR2 reads YSLEER. The junction had 3 bases not matched to a gene; V was cut back by 0 bases and J by 6 bases. The CDR3 extends over 14 amino acids. In nucleotides, the CDR3 is TGCGCCAGCAGCCAAGATTCTAGCGGGATCGAGCAGTACTTC. It is translated as CASSQDSSGIEQYF.

The J gene is TRBJ1-4, the V gene TRBV7-2; 9 bases line up with TRBD1. Losses at the gene ends were 5 bases for V and 8 bases for J; bases not matched to a gene: 6. CDR1 SGHTA and CDR2 FQGNSA come from the germline V gene. The CDR3 totals 14 residues. The chain's CDR3 is CASSVPGQGEKLFF. The CDR3 DNA is TGTGCCAGCAGCGTGCCGGGACAGGGCGAAAAACTGTTTTTT.

The J gene is TRBJ1-2, the V gene TRBV10-3; perhaps TRBD1 as D (5 bases). The CDR3 covers 11 residues. V lost 6 bases and J lost 3, with 5 bases in between. Germline V CDR1 and CDR2: ENHRY, SYGVKD. DNA for the CDR3: TGTGCCATCAGCAGGGACTATGGCTACACCTTC. This sequence encodes CAISRDYGYTF.

This clone occurred once. The V gene is TRBV4-2, the J gene TRBJ1-1; weak D call: TRBD1 (5 bases). This CDR3 contains 16 residues. Trimming removed 0 bases from V and 6 bases from J, with 17 bases in between. Per the germline V gene, CDR1 is LGHNA and CDR2 is YNFKEQ. The CDR3: CASSQERGPRGAEAFF. The CDR3 bases are TGTGCCAGCAGCCAAGAGCGGGGACCCCGGGGCGCTGAAGCTTTCTTT.

The rearrangement links TRBV28 to TRBJ1-6; tentatively, D is TRBD1 (6 bases). The CDR3 consists of 15 residues. The germline V gene has CDR1 MDHEN and CDR2 SYDVKM. V lost 5 bases and J 4 bases, leaving 12 bases between the germline ends. CDR3 sequence (DNA): TGTGCCAGCAGTCCGGGGGGCGGATATAATTCACCCCTCCACTTT. Protein: CASSPGGGYNSPLHF.

The J gene is TRBJ2-3, the V gene TRBV11-1; no clear D. The CDR3 is made up of 15 amino acids. V gave up 1 base and J gave up 2 bases, with 10 bases separating them. Per the germline V gene, CDR1 is SGHAT and CDR2 is FQDESV (reference sequence). This CDR3 reads CASSLEGVVTDTQYF. The CDR3 region has the DNA TGTGCCAGCAGCTTAGAAGGAGTTGTCACAGATACGCAGTATTTT.

This chain joins TRBV19 and TRBJ2-3; 10 positions match TRBD2. The CDR3 extends over 17 amino acids. After removal of 4 bases from V and 2 bases from J, the junction contained 9 bases not matched to a gene. Germline V gene sequence: CDR1 LNHDA, CDR2 SQIVND (reference sequence). The CDR3 is CASSSDPGLAATDTQYF. DNA for the CDR3: TGTGCCAGTAGTAGCGACCCCGGACTAGCGGCCACAGATACGCAGTATTTT.

The V and J genes are TRBV7-4 and TRBJ2-7; 8 nucleotides line up with TRBD1. The CDR3 sequence is 15 residues long. The V and J ends lost 0 bases and 2 bases, in that order; junction bases with no gene match: 3. The V gene's germline CDR1 is SGHVT and CDR2 SQSDAQ. CDR3 DNA: TGTGCCAGCAGCTTAGCGGAGGACAGGGCCTACGAGCAGTACTTC. Amino acids: CASSLAEDRAYEQYF.